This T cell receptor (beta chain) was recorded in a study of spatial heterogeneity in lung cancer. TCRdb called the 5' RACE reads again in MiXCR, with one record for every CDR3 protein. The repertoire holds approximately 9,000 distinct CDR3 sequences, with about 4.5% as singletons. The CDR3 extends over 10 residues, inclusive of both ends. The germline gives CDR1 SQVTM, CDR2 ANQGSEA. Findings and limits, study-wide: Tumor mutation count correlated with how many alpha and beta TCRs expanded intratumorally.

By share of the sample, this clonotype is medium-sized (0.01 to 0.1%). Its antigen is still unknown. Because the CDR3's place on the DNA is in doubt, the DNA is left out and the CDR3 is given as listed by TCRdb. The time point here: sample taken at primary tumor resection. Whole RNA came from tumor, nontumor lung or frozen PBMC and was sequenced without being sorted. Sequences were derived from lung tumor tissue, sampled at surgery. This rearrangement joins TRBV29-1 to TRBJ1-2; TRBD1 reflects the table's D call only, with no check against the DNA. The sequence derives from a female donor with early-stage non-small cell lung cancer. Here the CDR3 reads CSVGVGAATF.